The rows below give T cell receptor beta chains drawn from one sample of a study of T cells in Graves' hyperthyroidism and ophthalmopathy. Via MiXCR, TCRdb re-called the multiplex PCR reads, giving one row per CDR3 protein. Among more than 650,000 distinct CDR3 sequences listed, 11% to 15% were seen once. Sequenced sample: blood. The source of these receptors is a woman between 18 and 29 years old with Graves' hyperthyroidism. Both conserved end residues are part of each CDR3. The D gene is left open where the match is weak. The size entry is marked missing in some rows and otherwise reads once, few, many or a size class.

V gene,J gene,CDR3 length,D gene,clone size,CDR3 protein,CDR3 DNA
TRBV30,TRBJ2-1,15,TRBD2,many,CAWSVASGGRNEQFF,TGTGCCTGGAGTGTAGCTAGCGGGGGACGGAATGAGCAGTTCTTC
TRBV28,TRBJ1-6,15,TRBD1,-,CASSSQGKAGSPLHF,TGTGCCAGCAGTTCACAGGGGAAGGCGGGTTCACCCCTCCACTTT
TRBV7-2,TRBJ2-7,21,-,many,CASSFRPAVSRQVSALSEQYF,TGTGCCAGCAGCTTTAGGCCTGCGGTATCGAGACAGGTTTCGGCGCTAAGCGAGCAGTACTTC
TRBV28,TRBJ1-5,15,TRBD1,-,CASSLPGGRNQPQHF,TGTGCCAGCAGTTTACCAGGGGGCAGGAATCAGCCCCAGCATTTT
TRBV11-3,TRBJ2-3,15,-,many,CASSSPGASVDTQYF,TGTGCCAGCAGCTCTCCCGGGGCTAGCGTAGATACGCAGTATTTT
TRBV5-6,TRBJ2-5,15,-,-,CASSLFLGKRETRYF,TGTGCCAGCAGCTTGTTCCTGGGGAAAAGGGAGACCCGGTACTTC
TRBV28,TRBJ2-3,13,-,-,CASSPFVGDTQCF,TGTGCCAGCAGCCCTTTTGTCGGAGATACGCAGTGTTTT
TRBV9,TRBJ2-6,17,-,few,CASSVEGSLSGANVLTF,TGTGCCAGCAGCGTAGAAGGTAGCTTATCCGGGGCCAACGTCCTGACTTTC
TRBV24-1,TRBJ2-2,15,-,-,CATSDLGTPSGELFF,TGTGCCACCAGTGATCTCGGGACGCCTTCCGGGGAGCTGTTTTTT
TRBV27,TRBJ2-1,14,-,-,CASSLLWQMNEQFF,TGTGCCAGCAGTTTATTGTGGCAGATGAATGAGCAGTTCTTC
TRBV7-8,TRBJ2-4,20,TRBD2,many,CASSPGVRVVAGGAKNIQYF,TGTGCCAGCAGCCCCGGGGTTCGGGTGGTAGCGGGAGGTGCCAAAAACATTCAGTACTTC
TRBV24-1,TRBJ2-3,16,-,many,CATSDDGQIPTDTQYF,TGTGCCACCAGTGACGATGGACAAATTCCCACAGATACGCAGTATTTT
TRBV2,TRBJ2-1,11,-,many,CASTTSGPQFF,TGTGCCAGCACCACCTCGGGACCTCAGTTCTTC
TRBV27,TRBJ2-5,14,-,few,CASSFAGRAETQYF,TGTGCCAGCAGTTTTGCGGGAAGGGCTGAGACCCAGTACTTC
TRBV10-2,TRBJ2-2,12,-,-,CASSGLSWELFF,TGCGCCAGCAGCGGTCTTAGCTGGGAGCTGTTTTTT
TRBV4-1,TRBJ1-5,15,-,-,CASSAGPDSNQPQHF,TGCGCCAGCAGCGCGGGACCGGATAGCAATCAGCCCCAGCATTTT
TRBV30,TRBJ2-1,12,-,many,CAWGPYYNEQFF,TGTGCCTGGGGACCTTATTACAATGAGCAGTTCTTC
TRBV27,TRBJ2-7,13,TRBD1,-,CASSPGQVHEQYF,TGTGCCAGCAGTCCGGGACAGGTGCACGAGCAGTACTTC
TRBV6-2/TRBV6-3,TRBJ1-1,13,-,-,CASRAPPNTEAFF,TGTGCCAGCAGGGCACCCCCTAACACTGAAGCTTTCTTT
TRBV7-9,TRBJ2-1,13,-,-,CAAYSGIYNEQFF,TGTGCCGCATACTCGGGCATTTACAATGAGCAGTTCTTC
TRBV19,TRBJ2-7,13,-,-,CASSIRPGYEQYF,TGTGCCAGTAGTATCCGGCCTGGATACGAGCAGTACTTC
TRBV4-3,TRBJ2-1,16,-,-,CASSQGAGSLYNEQFF,TGCGCCAGCAGCCAAGGCGCGGGGAGCCTCTACAATGAGCAGTTCTTC
TRBV11-2,TRBJ2-5,16,TRBD2,many,CASSLSIGGFQETQYF,TGTGCCAGCAGCTTAAGCATCGGGGGGTTCCAAGAGACCCAGTACTTC
TRBV7-8,TRBJ2-7,15,-,many,CASSLNTGPTYEQYF,TGTGCCAGCAGCTTGAATACAGGGCCTACCTACGAGCAGTACTTC
TRBV27,TRBJ2-5,14,TRBD2,many,CASSSGLVSSTQYF,TGTGCCAGCAGTTCGGGACTAGTTTCGTCGACCCAGTACTTC
TRBV20-1,TRBJ2-7,12,-,many,CSAPRAVGEQYF,TGCAGTGCTCCGCGGGCTGTTGGGGAGCAGTACTTC
TRBV19,TRBJ1-5,13,-,few,CASSKDRDQPQHF,TGTGCCAGTAGTAAAGACAGAGATCAGCCCCAGCATTTT
TRBV15,TRBJ2-1,12,-,few,CATSRAYNEQFF,TGTGCCACCAGCAGAGCTTACAATGAGCAGTTCTTC
TRBV12-3/TRBV12-4,TRBJ1-2,13,-,many,CASSEITNYGYTF,TGTGCCAGCAGCGAAATAACTAACTATGGCTACACCTTC
TRBV30,TRBJ2-1,14,-,-,CAWSTDSIGNEQFF,TGTGCCTGGAGTACAGACTCCATTGGCAATGAGCAGTTCTTC
TRBV2,TRBJ1-6,18,TRBD1,-,CASSRGRQGGSYNSPLHF,TGTGCCAGCAGCCGCGGACGGCAGGGGGGATCCTATAATTCACCCCTCCACTTT